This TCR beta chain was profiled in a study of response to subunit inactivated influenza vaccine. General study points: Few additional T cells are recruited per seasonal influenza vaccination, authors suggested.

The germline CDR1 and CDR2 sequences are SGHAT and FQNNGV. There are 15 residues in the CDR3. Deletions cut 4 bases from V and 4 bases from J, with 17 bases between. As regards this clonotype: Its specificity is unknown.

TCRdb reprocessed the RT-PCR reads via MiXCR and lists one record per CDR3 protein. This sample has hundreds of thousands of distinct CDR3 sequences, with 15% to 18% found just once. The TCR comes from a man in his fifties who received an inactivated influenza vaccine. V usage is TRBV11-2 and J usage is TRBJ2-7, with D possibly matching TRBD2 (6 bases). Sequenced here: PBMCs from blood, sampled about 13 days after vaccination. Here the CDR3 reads CASSSLAGRKYEQYF. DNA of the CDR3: TGTGCCAGCAGCTCACTCGCGGGAAGGAAGTACGAGCAGTACTTC.